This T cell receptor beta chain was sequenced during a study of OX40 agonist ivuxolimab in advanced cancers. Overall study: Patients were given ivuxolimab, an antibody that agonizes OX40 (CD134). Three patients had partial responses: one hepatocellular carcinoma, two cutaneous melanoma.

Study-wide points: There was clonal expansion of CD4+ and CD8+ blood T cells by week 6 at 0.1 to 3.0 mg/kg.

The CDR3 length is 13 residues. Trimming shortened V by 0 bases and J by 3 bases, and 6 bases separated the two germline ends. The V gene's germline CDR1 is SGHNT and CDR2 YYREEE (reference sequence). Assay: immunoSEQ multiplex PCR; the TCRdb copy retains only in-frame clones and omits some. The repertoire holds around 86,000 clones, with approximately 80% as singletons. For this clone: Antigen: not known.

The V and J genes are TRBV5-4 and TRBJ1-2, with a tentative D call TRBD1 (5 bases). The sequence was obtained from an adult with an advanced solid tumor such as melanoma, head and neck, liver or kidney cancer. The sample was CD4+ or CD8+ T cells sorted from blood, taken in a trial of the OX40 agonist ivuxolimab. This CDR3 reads CASSLGGDYGYTF. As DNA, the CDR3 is TGTGCCAGCAGCTTGGGGGGGGACTATGGCTACACCTTC.